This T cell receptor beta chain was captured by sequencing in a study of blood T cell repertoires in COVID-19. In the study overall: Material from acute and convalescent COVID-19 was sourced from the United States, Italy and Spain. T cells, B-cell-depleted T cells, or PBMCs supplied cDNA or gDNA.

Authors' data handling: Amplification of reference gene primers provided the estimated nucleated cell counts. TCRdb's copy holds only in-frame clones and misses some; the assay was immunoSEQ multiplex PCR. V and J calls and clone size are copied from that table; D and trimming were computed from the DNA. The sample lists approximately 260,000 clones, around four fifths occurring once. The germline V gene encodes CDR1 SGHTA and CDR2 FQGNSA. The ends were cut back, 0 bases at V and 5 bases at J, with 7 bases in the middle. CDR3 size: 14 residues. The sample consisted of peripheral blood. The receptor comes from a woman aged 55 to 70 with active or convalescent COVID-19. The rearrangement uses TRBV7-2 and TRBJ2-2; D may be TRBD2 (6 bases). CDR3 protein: CASSLAGRTGELFF. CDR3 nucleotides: TGTGCCAGCAGCTTAGCGGGGAGGACCGGGGAGCTGTTTTTT.